This TCR beta chain was sequenced for a study of kidney transplant recipient with SARS-CoV-2 infection. The CDR3 length is 16 residues. Germline V gene lookup returns CDR1 SGHVS and CDR2 FNYEAQ. Trimming at V came to 3 bases and at J to 6 bases, leaving 6 bases not matched to a gene. A single record per CDR3 protein comes from TCRdb applying MiXCR to the reads. The data contain some 220,000 distinct CDR3 sequences, 29% of them singletons. This clonotype was found many times. The sequence was collected from a male patient aged 25-45 years who had COVID-19 and was a kidney transplant recipient. Part of the T cells may come from the graft donor. The chain combines TRBV7-6 with TRBJ2-5, with TRBD2 matching over 14 bases. The material was a blood sample, obtained at baseline and between days 110 and 120 from a kidney transplant recipient. CDR3 DNA sequence: TGTGCCAGCAGCTTGGGGACTAGCGGGGGTCAAAAGACCCAGTACTTC. Protein: CASSLGTSGGQKTQYF.